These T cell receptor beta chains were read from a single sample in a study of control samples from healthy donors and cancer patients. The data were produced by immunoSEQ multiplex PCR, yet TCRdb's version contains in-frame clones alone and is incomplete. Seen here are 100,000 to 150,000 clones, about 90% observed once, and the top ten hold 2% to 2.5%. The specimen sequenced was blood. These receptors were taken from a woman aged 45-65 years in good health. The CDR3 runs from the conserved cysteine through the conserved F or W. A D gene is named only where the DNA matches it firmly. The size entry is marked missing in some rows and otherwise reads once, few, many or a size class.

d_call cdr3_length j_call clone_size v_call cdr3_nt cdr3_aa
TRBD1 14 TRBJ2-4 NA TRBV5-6 TGTGCCAGCAGCGGACAGGGTTTCGGAAACATTCAGTACTTC CASSGQGFGNIQYF
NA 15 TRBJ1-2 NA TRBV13 TGTGCCAGCAGCTTATTGGGCAGTTCTAACTATGGCTACACCTTC CASSLLGSSNYGYTF
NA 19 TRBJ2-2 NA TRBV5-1 TGCGCCAGCAGCCGGGAGCAAGGGTGGGGTACTTCGGGCACCGGGGAGCTGTTTTTT CASSREQGWGTSGTGELFF
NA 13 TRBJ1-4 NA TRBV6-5 TGTGCCAGCAGTCTCCGGGGCAATGAAAAACTGTTTTTT CASSLRGNEKLFF
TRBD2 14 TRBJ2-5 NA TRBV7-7 TGTGCTAGCAGCCAATCCGGGACTAGCGGGACCCAGTACTTC CASSQSGTSGTQYF
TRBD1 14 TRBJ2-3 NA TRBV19 TGTGCCAGTAGTATCGGGACAGCCACAGATACGCAGTATTTT CASSIGTATDTQYF
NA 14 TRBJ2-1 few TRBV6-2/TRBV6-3 TGTGCCAGCAGTTACTCCGAGGAGGTCAATGAGCAGTTCTTC CASSYSEEVNEQFF
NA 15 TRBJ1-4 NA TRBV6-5 TGTGCCAGCAGTCAAAGCCGATCGGGCAATGAAAAACTGTTTTTT CASSQSRSGNEKLFF
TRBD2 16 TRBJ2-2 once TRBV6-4 TGTGCCAGCAGTGAAGGGACTAGCGGGAGGAAGGGGGAGCTGTTTTTT CASSEGTSGRKGELFF
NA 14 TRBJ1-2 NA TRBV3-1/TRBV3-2 TGTGCCAGCAGCCAAGTCTTGAGGAACTATGGCTACACCTTC CASSQVLRNYGYTF
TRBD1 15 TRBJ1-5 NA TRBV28 TGTGCCAGCAGCCCCAACAGGGGAGGCAATCAGCCCCAGCATTTT CASSPNRGGNQPQHF
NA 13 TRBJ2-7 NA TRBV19 TGTGCCAGTAGTATTCGGGACAACTACGAGCAGTACTTC CASSIRDNYEQYF
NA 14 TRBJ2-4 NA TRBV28 TGTGCCAGCAGTAGGGGGGGTGATGTAAACATTCAGTACTTC CASSRGGDVNIQYF
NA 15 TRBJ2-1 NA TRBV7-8 TGTGCCAGCAGCTTAGAACAGGGACCGAGCAATGAGCAGTTCTTC CASSLEQGPSNEQFF
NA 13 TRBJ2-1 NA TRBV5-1 TGCGCCAGCAGCAAGGGACCACACAATGAGCAGTTCTTC CASSKGPHNEQFF
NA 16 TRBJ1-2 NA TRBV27 TGTGCCAGCAGTTTAAACCCAGGGTCCTCGAACTATGGCTACACCTTC CASSLNPGSSNYGYTF
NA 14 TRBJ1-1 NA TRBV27 TGTGCCAGCAGTTCGGACAACCTGGGGACTGAAGCTTTCTTT CASSSDNLGTEAFF
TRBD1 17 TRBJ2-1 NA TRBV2 TGTGCCAGCAGCGGGACAGGGTTTTTAACGGGATACAATGAGCAGTTCTTC CASSGTGFLTGYNEQFF
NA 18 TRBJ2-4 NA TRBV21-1 TGTGCCAGACCGCGGCGAGAGCAGGTAGATAAGGGCAAAAACATTCAGTACTTC CARPRREQVDKGKNIQYF
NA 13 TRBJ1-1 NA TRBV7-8 TGTGCCAGCAGCTCCGGACGGGACACTGAAGCTTTCTTT CASSSGRDTEAFF
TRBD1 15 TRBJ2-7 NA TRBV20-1 TGCAGTGCTAGTACCGGGACAGGGGGCGCCTACGAGCAGTACTTC CSASTGTGGAYEQYF
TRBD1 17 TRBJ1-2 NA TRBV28 TGTGCCAGCAGTTTAGGGACAGGGGGATCCTTTGGCTATGGCTACACCTTC CASSLGTGGSFGYGYTF
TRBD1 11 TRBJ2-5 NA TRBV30 TGTGCCTGCAGGGGGCGGGAGACCCAGTACTTC CACRGRETQYF
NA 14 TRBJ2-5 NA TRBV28 TGTGCCAGCAGTGTCACTCGGGCCCAAGAGACCCAGTACTTC CASSVTRAQETQYF
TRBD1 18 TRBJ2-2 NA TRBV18 TGTGCCAGCTCACCACCGCAGACAGGGGGTCGAGGCACCGGGGAGCTGTTTTTT CASSPPQTGGRGTGELFF
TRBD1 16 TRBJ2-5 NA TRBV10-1 TGCGCCAGCAGAAAAACCGGGACAGAGATCGCAGAGACCCAGTACTTC CASRKTGTEIAETQYF
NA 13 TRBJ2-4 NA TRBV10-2 TGCGCCAGCAGTGAGTCGCCAAAAAACATTCAGTACTTC CASSESPKNIQYF
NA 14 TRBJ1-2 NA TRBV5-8 TGTGCCAGCAGCCCTACAGGATCGAACTATGGCTACACCTTC CASSPTGSNYGYTF
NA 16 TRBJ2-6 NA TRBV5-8 TGTGCCAGCAGCTTGGATGTGGGGCTAGGGGCCAACGTCCTGACTTTC CASSLDVGLGANVLTF
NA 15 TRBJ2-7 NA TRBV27 TGTGCCAGCAGTTCCCCCATGACAAATTACTACGAGCAGTACTTC CASSSPMTNYYEQYF
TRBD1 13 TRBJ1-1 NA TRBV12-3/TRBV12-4 TGTGCCAGCAGTTTTGACAGGGACACTGAAGCTTTCTTT CASSFDRDTEAFF
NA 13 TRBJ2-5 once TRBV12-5 TGTGCTAGTGAACGCGGAACCCGAGAGACCCAGTACTTC CASERGTRETQYF
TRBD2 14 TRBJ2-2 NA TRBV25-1 TGTGCCAGCAGTCCAGCGGGGGCTACCGGGGAGCTGTTTTTT CASSPAGATGELFF
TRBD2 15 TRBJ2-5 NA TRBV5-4 TGTGCCAGCAGCTCCCTTCTAGCGGGGCAAGAGACCCAGTACTTC CASSSLLAGQETQYF
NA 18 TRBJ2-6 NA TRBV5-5 TGTGCCAGCAGCTTGGTTGCAGGGCTAAGCTCTGGGGCCAACGTCCTGACTTTC CASSLVAGLSSGANVLTF
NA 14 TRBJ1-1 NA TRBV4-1 TGCGCCAGCAGCCAAGACACCCAGGGAACTGAAGCTTTCTTT CASSQDTQGTEAFF
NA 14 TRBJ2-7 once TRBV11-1 TGTGCCAGCAGTCGGTGGGGGGCGGACTACGAGCAGTACTTC CASSRWGADYEQYF
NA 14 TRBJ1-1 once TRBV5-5 TGTGCCAGCAGCACAACGGAGGGGAACACTGAAGCTTTCTTT CASSTTEGNTEAFF
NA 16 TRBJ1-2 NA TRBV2 TGTGCCAGCAGTGTGGAAGTTTCAGGAGAAAACTATGGCTACACCTTC CASSVEVSGENYGYTF
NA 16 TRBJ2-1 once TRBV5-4 TGTGCCAGCAGCAAAGAAGGGCCTCCCCAGTACAATGAGCAGTTCTTC CASSKEGPPQYNEQFF
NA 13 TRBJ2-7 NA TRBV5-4 TGTGCCAGCAGCTCCTCCGGGATCTACGAGCAGTACTTC CASSSSGIYEQYF
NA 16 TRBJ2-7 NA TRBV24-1 TGTGCCCCCCGGGTCCGCAAGAACAGGCGTTCCTACGAGCAGTACTTC CAPRVRKNRRSYEQYF
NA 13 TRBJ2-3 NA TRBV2 TGTGCCAGCAGTGAGGAGTTCACAGATACGCAGTATTTT CASSEEFTDTQYF
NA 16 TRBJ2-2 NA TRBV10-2 TGCGCCAGCAGTGTGTGGCAGGCCCCGAACACCGGGGAGCTGTTTTTT CASSVWQAPNTGELFF
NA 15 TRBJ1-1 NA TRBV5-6 TGTGCCAGCAGCCTTCGGTTTCCAGGGATCACTGAAGCTTTCTTT CASSLRFPGITEAFF
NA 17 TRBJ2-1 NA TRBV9 TGTGCCAGCAGCGTAGACCAGGGCGGCAACCGGGGCGAGGAGCAGTTCTTC CASSVDQGGNRGEEQFF
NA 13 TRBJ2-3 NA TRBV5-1 TGCGCCAGCAGCTTGGACCTTCTAGATACGCAGTATTTT CASSLDLLDTQYF
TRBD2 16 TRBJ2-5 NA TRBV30 TGTGCCTGGAGTAGAGGGACTAGCGGGGCCCACGGGGCCCAGTACTTC CAWSRGTSGAHGAQYF
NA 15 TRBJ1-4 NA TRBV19 TGTGCCAGTAGTATTTGGGGGACGGGAGATGAAAAACTGTTTTTT CASSIWGTGDEKLFF
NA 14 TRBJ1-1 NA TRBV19 TGTGCCAGTAGTCCGCCAGAGATGAACACTGAAGCTTTCTTT CASSPPEMNTEAFF
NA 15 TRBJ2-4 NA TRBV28 TGTGCCAGCAGTCCCCCGGGGGCGCAGGAAAACATTCAGTACTTC CASSPPGAQENIQYF